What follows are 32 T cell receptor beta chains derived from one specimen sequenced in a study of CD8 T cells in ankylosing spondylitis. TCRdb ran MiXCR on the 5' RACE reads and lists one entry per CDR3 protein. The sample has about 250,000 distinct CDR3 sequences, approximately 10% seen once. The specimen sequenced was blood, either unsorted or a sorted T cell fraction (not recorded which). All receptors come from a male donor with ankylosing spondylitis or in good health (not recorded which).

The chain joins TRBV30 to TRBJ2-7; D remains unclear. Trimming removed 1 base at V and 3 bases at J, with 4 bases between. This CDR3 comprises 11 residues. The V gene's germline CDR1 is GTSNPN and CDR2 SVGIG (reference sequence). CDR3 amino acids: CAWSGDYEQYF. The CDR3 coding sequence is TGTGCCTGGAGTGGAGACTACGAGCAGTACTTC.

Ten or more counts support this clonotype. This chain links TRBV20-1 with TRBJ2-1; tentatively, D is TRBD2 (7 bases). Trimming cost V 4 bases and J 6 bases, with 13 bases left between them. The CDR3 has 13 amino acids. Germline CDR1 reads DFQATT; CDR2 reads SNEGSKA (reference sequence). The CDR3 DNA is TGCAGTGCTACTGCGGGGGCCCTCAATGAGCAGTTCTTC. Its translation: CSATAGALNEQFF.

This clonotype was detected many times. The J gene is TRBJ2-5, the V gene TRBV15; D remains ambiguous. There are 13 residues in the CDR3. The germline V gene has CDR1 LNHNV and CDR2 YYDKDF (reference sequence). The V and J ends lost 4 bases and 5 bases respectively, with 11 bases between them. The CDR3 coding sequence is TGTGCCACCAGCAAGGGTATGGAGGAGACCCAGTACTTC. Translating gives CATSKGMEETQYF.

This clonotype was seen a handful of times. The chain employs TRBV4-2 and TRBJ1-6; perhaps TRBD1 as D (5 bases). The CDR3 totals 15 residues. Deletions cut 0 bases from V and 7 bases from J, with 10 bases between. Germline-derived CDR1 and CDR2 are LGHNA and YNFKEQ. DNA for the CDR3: TGTGCCAGCAGCCAAGAAAGGACATCAAATTCACCCCTCCACTTT. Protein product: CASSQERTSNSPLHF.

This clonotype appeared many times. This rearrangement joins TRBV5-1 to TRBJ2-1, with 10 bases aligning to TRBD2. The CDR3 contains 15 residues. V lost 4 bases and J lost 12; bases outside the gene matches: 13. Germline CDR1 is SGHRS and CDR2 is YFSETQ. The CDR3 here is CASSPEGTSDHRQFF. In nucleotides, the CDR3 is TGCGCCAGCAGCCCCGAGGGGACTAGCGACCACAGGCAGTTCTTC.

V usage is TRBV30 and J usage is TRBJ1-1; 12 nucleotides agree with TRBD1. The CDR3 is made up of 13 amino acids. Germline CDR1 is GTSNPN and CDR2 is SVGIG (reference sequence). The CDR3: CGGTGGRGTEAFF. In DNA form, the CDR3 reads TGTGGGGGGACAGGGGGCAGGGGCACTGAAGCTTTCTTT. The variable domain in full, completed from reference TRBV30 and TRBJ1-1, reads SQTIHQWPATLVQPVGSPLSLECTVEGTSNPNLYWYRQAAGRGLQLLFYSVGIGQISSEVPQNLSASRPQDRQFILSSKKLLLSDSGFYLCGGTGGRGTEAFFGQGTRLTVV.

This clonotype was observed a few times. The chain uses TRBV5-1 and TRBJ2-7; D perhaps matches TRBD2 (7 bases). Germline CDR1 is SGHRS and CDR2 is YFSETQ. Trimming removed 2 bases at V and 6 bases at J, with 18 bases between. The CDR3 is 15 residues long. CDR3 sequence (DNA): TGCGCCAGCAGCTTAACTGGGGGGGCCGATGTCGAGCAGTACTTC. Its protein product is CASSLTGGADVEQYF.

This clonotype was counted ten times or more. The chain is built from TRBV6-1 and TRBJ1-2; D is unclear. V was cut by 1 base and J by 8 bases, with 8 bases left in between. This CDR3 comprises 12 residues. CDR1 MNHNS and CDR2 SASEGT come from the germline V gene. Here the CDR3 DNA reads TGTGCCAGCAGTGAAGGCCCGGGGGGCTACACCTTC. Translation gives CASSEGPGGYTF.

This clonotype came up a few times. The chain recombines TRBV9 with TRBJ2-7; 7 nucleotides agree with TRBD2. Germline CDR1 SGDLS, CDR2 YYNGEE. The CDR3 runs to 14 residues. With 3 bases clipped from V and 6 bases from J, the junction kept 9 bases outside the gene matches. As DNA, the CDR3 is TGTGCCAGCAGCGCTTCAAGGGAGGGGTTCGAGCAGTACTTC. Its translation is CASSASREGFEQYF.

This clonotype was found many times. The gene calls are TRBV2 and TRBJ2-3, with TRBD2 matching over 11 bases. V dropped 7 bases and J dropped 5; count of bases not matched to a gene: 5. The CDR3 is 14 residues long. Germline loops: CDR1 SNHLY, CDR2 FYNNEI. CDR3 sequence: CASKELAGEDTQYF. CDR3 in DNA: TGTGCCAGCAAGGAACTAGCGGGGGAAGATACGCAGTATTTT. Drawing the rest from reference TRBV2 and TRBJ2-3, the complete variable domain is EPEVTQTPSHQVTQMGQEVILRCVPISNHLYFYWYRQILGQKVEFLVSFYNNEISEKSEIFDDQFSVERPDGSNFTLKIRSTKLEDSAMYFCASKELAGEDTQYFGPGTRLTVL.

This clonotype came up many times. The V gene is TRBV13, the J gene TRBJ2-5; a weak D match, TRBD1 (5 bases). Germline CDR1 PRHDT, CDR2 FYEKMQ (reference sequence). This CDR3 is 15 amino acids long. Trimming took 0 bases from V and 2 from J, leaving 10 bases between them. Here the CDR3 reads CASSLGGPGQETQYF. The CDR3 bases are TGTGCCAGCAGCTTAGGCGGGCCAGGGCAAGAGACCCAGTACTTC.

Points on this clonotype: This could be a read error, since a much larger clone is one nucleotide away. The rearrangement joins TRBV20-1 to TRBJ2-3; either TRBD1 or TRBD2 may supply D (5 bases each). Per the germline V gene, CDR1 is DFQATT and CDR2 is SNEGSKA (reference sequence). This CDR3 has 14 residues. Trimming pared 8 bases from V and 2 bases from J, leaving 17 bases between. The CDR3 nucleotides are TGCAGTACGCGACCGGGACGACTCACAGATACGCAGTATTTT. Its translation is CSTRPGRLTDTQYF.

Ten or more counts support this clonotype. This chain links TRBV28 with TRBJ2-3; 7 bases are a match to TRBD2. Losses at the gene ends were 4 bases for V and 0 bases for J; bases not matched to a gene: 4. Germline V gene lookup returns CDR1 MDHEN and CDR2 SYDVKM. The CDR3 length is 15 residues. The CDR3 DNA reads TGTGCCAGCAGTTATGGGAGGGCTAGCACAGATACGCAGTATTTT. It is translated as CASSYGRASTDTQYF. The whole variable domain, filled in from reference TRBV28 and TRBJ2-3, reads DVKVTQSSRYLVKRTGEKVFLECVQDMDHENMFWYRQDPGLGLRLIYFSYDVKMKEKGDIPEGYSVSREKKERFSLILESASTNQTSMYLCASSYGRASTDTQYFGPGTRLTVL.

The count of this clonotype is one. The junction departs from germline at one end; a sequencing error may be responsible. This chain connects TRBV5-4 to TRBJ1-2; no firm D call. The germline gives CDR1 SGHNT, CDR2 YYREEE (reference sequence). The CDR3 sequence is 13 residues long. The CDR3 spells CASSLDGNYGHTF. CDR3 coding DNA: TGTGCCAGCAGCCTGGACGGTAACTATGGCCACACCTTC.

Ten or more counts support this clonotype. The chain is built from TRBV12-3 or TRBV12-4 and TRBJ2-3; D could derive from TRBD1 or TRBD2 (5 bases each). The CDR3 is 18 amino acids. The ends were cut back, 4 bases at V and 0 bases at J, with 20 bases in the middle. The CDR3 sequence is CASSSPPGTSTSTDTQYF. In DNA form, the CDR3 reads TGTGCCAGCAGTTCGCCCCCTGGGACCTCGACTAGCACAGATACGCAGTATTTT.

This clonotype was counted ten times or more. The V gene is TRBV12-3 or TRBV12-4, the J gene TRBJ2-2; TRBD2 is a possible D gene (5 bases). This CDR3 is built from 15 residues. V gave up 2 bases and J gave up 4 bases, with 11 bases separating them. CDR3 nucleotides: TGTGCCAGCAGTTTATCGGGTCGGGGCACCGGGGAGCTGTTTTTT. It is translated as CASSLSGRGTGELFF.

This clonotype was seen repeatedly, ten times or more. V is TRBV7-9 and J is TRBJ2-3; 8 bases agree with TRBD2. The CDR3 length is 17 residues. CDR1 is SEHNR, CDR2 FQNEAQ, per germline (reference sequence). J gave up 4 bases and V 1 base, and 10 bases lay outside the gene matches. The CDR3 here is CASSLVNGGRIADTQYF. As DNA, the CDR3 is TGTGCCAGCAGCTTAGTCAATGGCGGGAGGATCGCAGATACGCAGTATTTT.

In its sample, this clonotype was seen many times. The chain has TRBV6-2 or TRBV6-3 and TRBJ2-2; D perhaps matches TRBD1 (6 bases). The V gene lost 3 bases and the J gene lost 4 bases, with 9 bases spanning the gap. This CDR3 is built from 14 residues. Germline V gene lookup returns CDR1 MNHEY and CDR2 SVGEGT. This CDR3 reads CASSYGQLTGELFF. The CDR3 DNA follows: TGTGCCAGCAGTTATGGACAGCTCACCGGGGAGCTGTTTTTT.

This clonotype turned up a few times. The CDR3 sequence: CACYGYTF. CDR3 nucleotides: TGTGCCTGCTATGGCTACACCTTC. The V call is TRBV30, the J call TRBJ1-2, with no clear D. Germline V lookup: CDR1 GTSNPN, CDR2 SVGIG (reference sequence). Trimming took 6 bases from V and 4 from J, leaving 0 bases between them. The CDR3 totals 8 residues.

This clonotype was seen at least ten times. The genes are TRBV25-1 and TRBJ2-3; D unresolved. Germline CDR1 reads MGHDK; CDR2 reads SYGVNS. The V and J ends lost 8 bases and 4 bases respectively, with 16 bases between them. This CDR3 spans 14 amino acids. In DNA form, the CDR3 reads TGTGCCAGCTCACACCTTTTGACGCCAGATACGCAGTATTTT. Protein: CASSHLLTPDTQYF.

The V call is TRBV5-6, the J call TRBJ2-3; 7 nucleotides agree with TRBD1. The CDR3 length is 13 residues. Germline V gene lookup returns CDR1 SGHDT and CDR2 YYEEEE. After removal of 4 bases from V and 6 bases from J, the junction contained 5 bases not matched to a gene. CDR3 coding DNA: TGTGCCAGCAGCCGTACCAGGGGGGATACGCAGTATTTT. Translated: CASSRTRGDTQYF.

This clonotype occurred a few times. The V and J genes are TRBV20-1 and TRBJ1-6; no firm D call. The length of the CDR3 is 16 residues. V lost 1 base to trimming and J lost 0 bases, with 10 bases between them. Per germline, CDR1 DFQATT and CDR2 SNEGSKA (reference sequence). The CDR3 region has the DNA TGCAGTGCTAGAGTACAGACCAGCTCCTATAATTCACCCCTCCACTTT. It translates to CSARVQTSSYNSPLHF.

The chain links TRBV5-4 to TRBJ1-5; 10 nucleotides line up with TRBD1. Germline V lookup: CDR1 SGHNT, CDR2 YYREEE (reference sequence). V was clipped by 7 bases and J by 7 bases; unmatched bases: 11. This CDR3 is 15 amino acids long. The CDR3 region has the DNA TGTGCCAGCCAGGCGGGGACAGGGGCTGAGCAGCCCCAGCATTTT. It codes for CASQAGTGAEQPQHF. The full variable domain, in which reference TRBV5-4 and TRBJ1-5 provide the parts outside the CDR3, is ETGVTQSPTHLIKTRGQQVTLRCSSQSGHNTVSWYQQALGQGPQFIFQYYREEENGRGNFPPRFSGLQFPNYSSELNVNALELDDSALYLCASQAGTGAEQPQHFGDGTRLSIL.

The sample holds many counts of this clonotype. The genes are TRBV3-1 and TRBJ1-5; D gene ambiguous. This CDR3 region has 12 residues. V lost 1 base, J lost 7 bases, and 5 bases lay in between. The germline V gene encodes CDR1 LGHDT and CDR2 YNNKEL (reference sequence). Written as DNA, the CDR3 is TGTGCCAGCAGCCAAGCTGGACAGCCCCAGCATTTT. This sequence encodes CASSQAGQPQHF.

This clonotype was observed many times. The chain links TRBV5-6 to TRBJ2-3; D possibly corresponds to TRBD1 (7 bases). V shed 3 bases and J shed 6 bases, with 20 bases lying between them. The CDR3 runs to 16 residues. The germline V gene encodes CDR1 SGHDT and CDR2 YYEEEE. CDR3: CASSWDRRDSRDTQYF. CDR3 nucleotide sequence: TGTGCCAGCAGCTGGGACAGACGGGACTCAAGGGATACGCAGTATTTT. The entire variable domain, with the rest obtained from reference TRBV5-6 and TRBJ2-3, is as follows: DAGVTQSPTHLIKTRGQQVTLRCSPKSGHDTVSWYQQALGQGPQFIFQYYEEEERQRGNFPDRFSGHQFPNYSSELNVNALLLGDSALYLCASSWDRRDSRDTQYFGPGTRLTVL.

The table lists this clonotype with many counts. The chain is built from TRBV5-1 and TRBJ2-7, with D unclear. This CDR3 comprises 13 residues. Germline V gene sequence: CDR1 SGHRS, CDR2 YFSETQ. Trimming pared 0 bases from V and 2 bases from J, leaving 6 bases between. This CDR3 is CASSLGFTYEQYF. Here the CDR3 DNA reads TGCGCCAGCAGCTTGGGATTTACCTACGAGCAGTACTTC.

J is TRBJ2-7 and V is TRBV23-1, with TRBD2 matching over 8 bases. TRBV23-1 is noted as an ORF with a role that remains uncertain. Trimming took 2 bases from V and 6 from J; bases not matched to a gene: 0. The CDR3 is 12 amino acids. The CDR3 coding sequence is TGCGCCAGCAGTCAACTAGCGGGCGAGCAGTACTTC. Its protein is CASSQLAGEQYF.

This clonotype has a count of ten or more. The CDR3 nucleotides read TGTGCCAGCAGCCCCTTTGACACCGGGGAGCTGTTTTTT. This gives the protein CASSPFDTGELFF. V is TRBV3-1 and J is TRBJ2-2; D is undetermined. Germline V gene lookup returns CDR1 LGHDT and CDR2 YNNKEL (reference sequence). The CDR3 is 13 amino acids. V was pared by 4 bases and J by 3 bases, with 6 bases between.

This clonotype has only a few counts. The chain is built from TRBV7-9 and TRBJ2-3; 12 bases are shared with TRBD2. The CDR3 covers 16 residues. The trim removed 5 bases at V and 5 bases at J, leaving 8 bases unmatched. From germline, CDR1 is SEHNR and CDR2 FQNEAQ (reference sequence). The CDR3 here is CASSLTSGGREDTQYF. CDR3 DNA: TGTGCCAGCAGCCTTACTAGCGGGGGGCGAGAAGATACGCAGTATTTT.

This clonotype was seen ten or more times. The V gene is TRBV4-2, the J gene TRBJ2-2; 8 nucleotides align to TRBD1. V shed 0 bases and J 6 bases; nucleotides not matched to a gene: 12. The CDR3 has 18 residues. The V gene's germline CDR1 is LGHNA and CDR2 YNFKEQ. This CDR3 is CASSQDRRQGAEPGELFF. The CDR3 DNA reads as TGTGCCAGCAGCCAAGATCGGAGGCAGGGGGCGGAACCCGGGGAGCTGTTTTTT.

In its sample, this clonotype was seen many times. The CDR3 here is CASGLGIQYF. DNA of the CDR3: TGTGCCAGCGGGCTGGGCATTCAGTACTTC. The chain couples TRBV2 to TRBJ2-4; no clear D gene. The CDR3 totals 10 residues. Germline V gene lookup returns CDR1 SNHLY and CDR2 FYNNEI. V lost 8 bases and J 9 bases, leaving 8 bases between the germline ends.

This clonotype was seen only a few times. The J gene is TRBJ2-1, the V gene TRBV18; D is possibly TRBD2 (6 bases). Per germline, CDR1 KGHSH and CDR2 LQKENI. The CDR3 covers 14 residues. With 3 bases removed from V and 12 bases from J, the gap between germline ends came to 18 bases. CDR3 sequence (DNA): TGTGCCAGCTCACCGAGCGGGCGCGGTCTGGGGCAGTTCTTC. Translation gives CASSPSGRGLGQFF.